The rows below give T cell receptor beta chains drawn from one sample of a study of T cells in Graves' hyperthyroidism and ophthalmopathy. TCRdb re-called the multiplex PCR reads through MiXCR, storing one row per CDR3 protein. The sample holds around 690,000 distinct CDR3 sequences; roughly 17% are singletons and the top ten take around 16%. Specimen: blood. Receptors were obtained from a man between 45 and 60 years old with Graves' hyperthyroidism. CDR3s include the opening cysteine and the closing phenylalanine or tryptophan. Each record gives: J gene, D gene, V gene, clone size, CDR3 protein, CDR3 DNA. A D gene is named only where the DNA matches it firmly. Rows give clone size only sometimes, using once, few, many, or a class for an expanded clone.

j_call: TRBJ2-1
d_call: .
v_call: TRBV12-3/TRBV12-4
clone_size: many
cdr3_aa: CASSGVSYNEQFF
cdr3_nt: TGTGCCAGCAGTGGGGTCTCCTACAATGAGCAGTTCTTC

j_call: TRBJ2-1
d_call: .
v_call: TRBV10-3
clone_size: .
cdr3_aa: CAISERTPRFSEQFF
cdr3_nt: TGTGCCATCAGTGAGCGGACCCCTCGGTTTTCTGAGCAGTTCTTC

j_call: TRBJ1-2
d_call: .
v_call: TRBV20-1
clone_size: .
cdr3_aa: CSAQVGAYGYTF
cdr3_nt: TGCAGTGCCCAGGTGGGGGCCTATGGCTACACCTTC

j_call: TRBJ2-2
d_call: TRBD1
v_call: TRBV7-8
clone_size: few
cdr3_aa: CASIPGQGSAGELFF
cdr3_nt: TGTGCCAGCATCCCAGGACAGGGGAGCGCCGGGGAGCTGTTTTTT

j_call: TRBJ2-3
d_call: TRBD2
v_call: TRBV27
clone_size: many
cdr3_aa: CASSYLLTSGWGTDTQYF
cdr3_nt: TGTGCCAGCAGTTACCTACTGACTAGCGGGTGGGGCACAGATACGCAGTATTTT

j_call: TRBJ1-4
d_call: .
v_call: TRBV5-1
clone_size: .
cdr3_aa: CASSVPDPGDNEKLFF
cdr3_nt: TGCGCCAGCAGCGTACCCGACCCCGGGGATAATGAAAAACTGTTTTTT

j_call: TRBJ1-1
d_call: .
v_call: TRBV7-9
clone_size: .
cdr3_aa: CGIDSLNTEAFF
cdr3_nt: TGTGGAATAGACAGTCTGAACACTGAAGCTTTCTTT

j_call: TRBJ2-1
d_call: TRBD2
v_call: TRBV30
clone_size: few
cdr3_aa: CAWSGTSGNWDEQFF
cdr3_nt: TGTGCCTGGAGCGGGACTAGCGGGAACTGGGATGAGCAGTTCTTC

j_call: TRBJ2-1
d_call: .
v_call: TRBV2
clone_size: once
cdr3_aa: CASKARLYNEQFF
cdr3_nt: TGTGCCAGCAAAGCGCGGCTTTACAATGAGCAGTTCTTC

j_call: TRBJ2-1
d_call: .
v_call: TRBV2
clone_size: many
cdr3_aa: CASSGTSVPYNEQFF
cdr3_nt: TGTGCCAGCAGTGGAACCAGCGTCCCCTACAATGAGCAGTTCTTC

j_call: TRBJ1-5
d_call: .
v_call: TRBV5-1
clone_size: .
cdr3_aa: CASSLGEGFSNQPQHF
cdr3_nt: TGCGCCAGCAGCTTGGGGGAAGGGTTCTCCAATCAGCCCCAGCATTTT

j_call: TRBJ2-7
d_call: TRBD2
v_call: TRBV27
clone_size: many
cdr3_aa: CASSPPSLSGKSYEQYF
cdr3_nt: TGTGCCAGCAGTCCCCCCTCACTTAGCGGGAAGTCCTACGAGCAGTACTTC

j_call: TRBJ1-5
d_call: TRBD1
v_call: TRBV6-1
clone_size: few
cdr3_aa: CASRTGFGSNQPQHF
cdr3_nt: TGTGCCAGCAGGACAGGGTTTGGGAGCAATCAGCCCCAGCATTTT

j_call: TRBJ2-1
d_call: .
v_call: TRBV28
clone_size: .
cdr3_aa: CASSSSRVGMEMGLNEQFF
cdr3_nt: TGTGCCAGCAGCTCAAGTCGTGTGGGGATGGAGATGGGTCTCAATGAGCAGTTCTTC

j_call: TRBJ2-7
d_call: TRBD2
v_call: TRBV7-3
clone_size: once
cdr3_aa: CASAAGGSAYEQYF
cdr3_nt: TGTGCCAGCGCCGCGGGAGGGTCGGCCTACGAGCAGTACTTC

j_call: TRBJ2-1
d_call: TRBD1
v_call: TRBV19
clone_size: few
cdr3_aa: CASSDWDRETYNEQFF
cdr3_nt: TGTGCCAGTAGTGACTGGGACAGGGAGACTTACAATGAGCAGTTCTTC

j_call: TRBJ2-3
d_call: TRBD1
v_call: TRBV19
clone_size: .
cdr3_aa: CASRKRTGYGTDTQYF
cdr3_nt: TGTGCCAGTAGAAAAAGGACAGGGTACGGTACAGATACGCAGTATTTT

j_call: TRBJ1-3
d_call: TRBD1
v_call: TRBV20-1
clone_size: many
cdr3_aa: CSASSEASRGGSGNTIYF
cdr3_nt: TGCAGTGCTAGCTCAGAGGCATCCAGAGGGGGCAGTGGAAACACCATATATTTT

j_call: TRBJ2-2
d_call: .
v_call: TRBV5-1
clone_size: many
cdr3_aa: CASSSSPGSTGELFF
cdr3_nt: TGCGCCAGCAGCTCATCCCCGGGATCCACCGGGGAGCTGTTTTTT

j_call: TRBJ2-7
d_call: TRBD1
v_call: TRBV5-1
clone_size: many
cdr3_aa: CASSLDRQGLEQYF
cdr3_nt: TGCGCCAGCAGCTTGGACCGACAGGGCCTCGAGCAGTACTTC

j_call: TRBJ1-5
d_call: .
v_call: TRBV12-3/TRBV12-4
clone_size: many
cdr3_aa: CASSPLGGNQPQHF
cdr3_nt: TGTGCCAGCAGCCCCCTAGGGGGAAATCAGCCCCAGCATTTT

j_call: TRBJ1-5
d_call: .
v_call: TRBV28
clone_size: many
cdr3_aa: CASSFLVSSQPQHF
cdr3_nt: TGTGCCAGCAGTTTTCTCGTTTCAAGTCAGCCCCAGCATTTT

j_call: TRBJ2-3
d_call: TRBD2
v_call: TRBV24-1
clone_size: many
cdr3_aa: CATASGRGTDTQYF
cdr3_nt: TGTGCCACCGCCAGCGGGAGGGGGACAGATACGCAGTATTTT

j_call: TRBJ2-4
d_call: TRBD2
v_call: TRBV10-3
clone_size: .
cdr3_aa: CAISPGLAGVREAKNIQYF
cdr3_nt: TGTGCCATCAGTCCGGGACTAGCGGGAGTAAGGGAGGCCAAAAACATTCAGTACTTC

j_call: TRBJ1-4
d_call: .
v_call: TRBV6-5
clone_size: many
cdr3_aa: CASSYSTGLGGEKLFF
cdr3_nt: TGTGCCAGCAGTTACTCGACGGGCCTGGGTGGGGAAAAACTGTTTTTT

j_call: TRBJ2-3
d_call: TRBD2
v_call: TRBV2
clone_size: .
cdr3_aa: CASSESRLAGTTDTQYF
cdr3_nt: TGTGCCAGCAGTGAATCCCGGCTAGCGGGAACCACAGATACGCAGTATTTT

j_call: TRBJ2-1
d_call: TRBD1
v_call: TRBV13
clone_size: .
cdr3_aa: CASSGQDSLHNEQFF
cdr3_nt: TGTGCCAGCAGCGGACAGGACAGTTTACACAATGAGCAGTTCTTC

j_call: TRBJ2-7
d_call: .
v_call: TRBV3-1
clone_size: many
cdr3_aa: CASSPAPNEQYF
cdr3_nt: TGTGCCAGCAGCCCAGCCCCCAACGAGCAGTACTTC

j_call: TRBJ1-2
d_call: .
v_call: TRBV28
clone_size: .
cdr3_aa: CASLQGCSYGYTF
cdr3_nt: TGTGCCAGTTTACAGGGTTGTAGCTATGGCTACACCTTC